The source of this TCR beta chain is a study of Graves' ophthalmopathy and Graves' hyperthyroidism. Findings and limits, study-wide: Ophthalmopathy progression predictions by the model showed about 72% specificity and approximately 71% sensitivity.

This clonotype has a count of ten or more. Its target is unknown. It was on clinical symptoms, serum thyroxine, TRAb, thyroid ultrasound and orbital computed tomography that diagnosis relied. Per germline, CDR1 SEHNR and CDR2 FQNEAQ (reference sequence). The CDR3 is 17 amino acids. Between the trimmed V and J ends, which lost 5 bases and 3 bases, there was a span of 22 bases. The study amplified TCR beta CDR3 regions using RNA transcripts. A first-round RT-PCR used HTBI primers, followed by a second-round multiplex PCR. TCRdb reprocessed the multiplex PCR reads via MiXCR and lists one record per CDR3 protein. Of about 640,000 distinct CDR3 sequences detected, about 41% appear once; the ten largest clones hold more than 3%.

The rearrangement joins TRBV7-9 to TRBJ1-1, with D maybe TRBD1 (5 bases). The sample taken for sequencing was peripheral blood. The sequence was collected from an adult man with Graves' ophthalmopathy. CDR3 DNA: TGTGCCAGCAGCATCCCCCAGGGTCGTGGGTTTGACACTGAAGCTTTCTTT. Amino acid sequence: CASSIPQGRGFDTEAFF. The whole variable domain, filled in from reference TRBV7-9 and TRBJ1-1, reads DTGVSQNPRHKITKRGQNVTFRCDPISEHNRLYWYRQTLGQGPEFLTYFQNEAQLEKSRLLSDRFSAERPKGSFSTLEIQRTEQGDSAMYLCASSIPQGRGFDTEAFFGQGTRLTVV.